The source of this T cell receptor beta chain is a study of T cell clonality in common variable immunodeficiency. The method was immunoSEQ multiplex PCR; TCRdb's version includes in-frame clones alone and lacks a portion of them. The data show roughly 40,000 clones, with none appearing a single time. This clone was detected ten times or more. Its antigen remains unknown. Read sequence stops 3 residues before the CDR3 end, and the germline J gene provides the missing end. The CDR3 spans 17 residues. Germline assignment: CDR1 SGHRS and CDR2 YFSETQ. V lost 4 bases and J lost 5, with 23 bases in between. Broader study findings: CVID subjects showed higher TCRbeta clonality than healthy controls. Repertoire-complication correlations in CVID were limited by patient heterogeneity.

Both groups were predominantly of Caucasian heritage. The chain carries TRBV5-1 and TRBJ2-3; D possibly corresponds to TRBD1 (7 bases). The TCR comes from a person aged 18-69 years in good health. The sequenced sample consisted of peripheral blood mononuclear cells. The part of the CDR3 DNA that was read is TGCGCCAGCAGCCCCAAACGCACAGGGGACTTCGGAGATACG. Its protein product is CASSPKRTGDFGDT. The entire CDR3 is CASSPKRTGDFGDTQYF.